These 2 T cell receptor beta chains were all obtained from the same sample, sequenced in a study of T cell repertoires in cytomegalovirus infection. TCRdb called the reads again in MiXCR, with one record for every CDR3 protein. Here the sample spans 200,000 to 300,000 distinct CDR3 sequences, roughly an eighth being singletons. The specimen sequenced was PBMCs. The receptors were sampled from a human donor in good health (CMV status not recorded). Some clones in this sample may be carry-over from other donors' samples.

In this sample, this clonotype turned up many times. The V call is TRBV12-3 or TRBV12-4, the J call TRBJ2-1; the D gene is possibly TRBD2 (6 bases). The germline V and J ends were trimmed by 3 bases and 1 base, with 10 bases remaining between them. There are 15 residues in the CDR3. For the CDR3, the DNA is TGTGCCAGCAGTTTCGGGAGCAGTTCCTACAATGAGCAGTTCTTC. Protein product: CASSFGSSSYNEQFF.

This clonotype was found a few times. The V gene is TRBV6-2 or TRBV6-3, the J gene TRBJ2-1, with 12 bases matching TRBD2. The CDR3 consists of 15 residues. Germline-derived CDR1 and CDR2 are MNHEY and SVGEGT. V gave up 6 bases and J gave up 8 bases; unmatched junction bases: 8. CDR3 amino acids: CASRHRTSGTYEQFF. In DNA, the CDR3 is TGTGCCAGCAGACACCGGACTAGCGGGACTTATGAGCAGTTCTTC.